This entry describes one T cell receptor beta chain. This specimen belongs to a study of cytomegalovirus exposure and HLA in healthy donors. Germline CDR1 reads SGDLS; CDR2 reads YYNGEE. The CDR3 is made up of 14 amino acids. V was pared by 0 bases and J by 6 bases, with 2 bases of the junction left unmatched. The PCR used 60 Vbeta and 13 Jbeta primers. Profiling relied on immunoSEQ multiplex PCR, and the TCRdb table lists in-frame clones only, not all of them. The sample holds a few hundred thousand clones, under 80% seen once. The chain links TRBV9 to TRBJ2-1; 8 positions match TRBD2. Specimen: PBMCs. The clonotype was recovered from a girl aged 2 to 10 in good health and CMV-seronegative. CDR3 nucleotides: TGTGCCAGCAGCGTAGCGGGGGGGATCAATGAGCAGTTCTTC. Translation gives CASSVAGGINEQFF.